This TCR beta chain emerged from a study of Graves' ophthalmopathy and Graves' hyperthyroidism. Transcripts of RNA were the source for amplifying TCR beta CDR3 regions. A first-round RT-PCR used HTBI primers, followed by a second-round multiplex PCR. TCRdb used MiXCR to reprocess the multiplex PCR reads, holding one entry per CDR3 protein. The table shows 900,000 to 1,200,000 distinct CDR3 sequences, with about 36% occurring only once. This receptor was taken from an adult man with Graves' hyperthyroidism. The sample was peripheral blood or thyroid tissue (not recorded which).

The CDR3 sequence is CSARDLDSGGHTYEQYF. In DNA form, the CDR3 reads TGCAGTGCTAGAGATTTGGATAGCGGGGGCCATACCTACGAGCAGTACTTC. This chain links TRBV20-1 with TRBJ2-7; 9 bases match TRBD2. The length of the CDR3 is 17 residues. The trim removed 0 bases at V and 2 bases at J, leaving 11 bases unmatched. Germline V CDR1 and CDR2: DFQATT, SNEGSKA (reference sequence).